This T cell receptor (beta chain) appears in the sequencing data of a study of shared clonotypes between healthy human individuals (TCRdb year 2020). Context from the whole study: The cohort included a few men and a couple of women between 18 and 49 years of age. Per donor, leukapheresis produced somewhere between about 0.94 and 9.5 billion PBMCs. Libraries were prepared and TCR repertoires were sequenced by different laboratories using diverse techniques, in order to increase sequencing depth and limit assay-specific biases. The study deeply sequenced blood TCR repertoires of about 5 healthy adults to estimate repertoire size and the extent of clonotype sharing between individuals. For each donor, three plates each were used for CD4 naive and CD4 memory, two plates were used for CD8 naive, and one plate was used for CD8 memory. The paper as a whole reports these results and caveats: Larger estimated clonotype richness was generally found for naive subsets than for memory subsets. Compared with non-shared clonotypes, clonotypes shared by all four sorted-subset donors had higher generation probabilities. Even with the large sequencing depth, rarefaction of the sorted-subset datasets indicated that sequencing was incomplete. When several donors were compared, the shared fraction of clonotypes was about 5% for naive CD4, roughly 3.4% for naive CD8, 2.3% for memory CD4, and less than 0.5% for memory CD8. The small number of donors limited the genetic and exposure-history diversity represented. Sampling was restricted to blood, and TCR repertoires in tissues likely differ from the TCR repertoires found in blood. Pairwise subsampling led to the expectation that sequencing depth would affect the degree of clonotype sharing among donors.

Healthy HIV-negative adults with no recently reported acute infections or vaccinations were included as donors. Only Caucasian adults living in Nashville, Tennessee, USA were represented among the donors. CD4+ T cells were enriched by magnetic negative selection; naive cells were then positively selected on CD45RA, and the negative fraction formed the memory subset. After blood collection by leukapheresis, PBMCs were isolated using Ficoll-Histopaque density gradient centrifugation and then cryopreserved in the vapor phase of liquid nitrogen. Analytical flow cytometry was used to check the purity and quantity of each magnetically sorted T cell population. Genomic DNA was isolated from each sorted fraction and quantified by UV absorbance on a Nanodrop 2000c. TCR CDR3 regions were amplified from genomic DNA by multiplex PCR using the deep immunoSEQ assay. Extracted genomic DNA from each cell subset was spread evenly across all wells of several immunoSEQ 96-well plates, with each plate serving as a replicate. For sorted subsets, about 200 ng genomic DNA, equal to 25,000 to 35,000 T cell genomes, was loaded into each replicate PCR. Purified libraries were measured with a Qubit 3.0 fluorometer, size-checked on a Bioanalyzer 2100, and measured again with the KAPA Library Quantification kit. A separate single-read 150-cycle Illumina NextSeq 550 flow cell was used to sequence each immunoSEQ 96-well plate. The original pipeline was this. The immunoSEQ output contained only junctional sequences without quality scores, so filtering could not match that applied to full-length reads. Sequences were annotated with PyIR, a Python wrapper for IgBLAST v1.9, and V/J genes and CDR3 were assigned using IMGT germline references. Reads with weak V/J assignments (E-value above 1e-6), missing CDR3, stop codons, out-of-frame junctions, or ambiguous translated residues were removed. V3J clonotypes were defined as sequences sharing the same inferred V gene, J gene, and CDR3 amino acid sequence. To compute the percentage overlap between repertoires, the number of shared unique clonotypes was divided by the size of the smaller repertoire. Richness of each repertoire was evaluated using RTK rarefaction, the Chao1 estimator, and Recon v2.1 estimates of unobserved clonotypes. Generation probabilities were computed with OLGA for all TCRbeta clonotypes obtained by the gDNA method from a few donors. TCRdb limited this immuneACCESS table to in-frame rearrangements with V and J called. A share of clones is missing; checked studies link under half to unresolved V genes, and the rest is unexplained. That table furnishes V, J and clone size, whereas the DNA furnished D and trimming. For this sample the table gives millions of clones, of which roughly 92% were detected only once. The ten top clones hold over 0.12% of the sample.

Comments on this clone: Its antigen specificity is not known. No per-base quality is available; no much larger clone lies one base away.

From V the trimming removes 1 base and from J it removes 5 bases, while the gene matches leave 5 bases of the junction unaccounted for. Based on the germline V gene, the CDR1 and CDR2 sequences are MDHEN and SYDVKM. Inclusive of the bounding cysteine and phenylalanine, the CDR3 is 15 residues long. CDR3 DNA only is kept here, 45 bases in frame from base 1. Input material: naive CD4+ T cells sorted from blood. This sample's cell subset or site label indicates: CD45RA+ positively selected. The sequence is built from TRBV28 and TRBJ1-5; TRBD1 lines up with 7 middle nucleotides. This clonotype originated in a man aged 18 to 35 in good health. The DNA reads as follows: TGTGCCAGCAGTTTATACAGGGGAAAGGATCAGCCCCAGCATTTT. It is translated as CASSLYRGKDQPQHF.